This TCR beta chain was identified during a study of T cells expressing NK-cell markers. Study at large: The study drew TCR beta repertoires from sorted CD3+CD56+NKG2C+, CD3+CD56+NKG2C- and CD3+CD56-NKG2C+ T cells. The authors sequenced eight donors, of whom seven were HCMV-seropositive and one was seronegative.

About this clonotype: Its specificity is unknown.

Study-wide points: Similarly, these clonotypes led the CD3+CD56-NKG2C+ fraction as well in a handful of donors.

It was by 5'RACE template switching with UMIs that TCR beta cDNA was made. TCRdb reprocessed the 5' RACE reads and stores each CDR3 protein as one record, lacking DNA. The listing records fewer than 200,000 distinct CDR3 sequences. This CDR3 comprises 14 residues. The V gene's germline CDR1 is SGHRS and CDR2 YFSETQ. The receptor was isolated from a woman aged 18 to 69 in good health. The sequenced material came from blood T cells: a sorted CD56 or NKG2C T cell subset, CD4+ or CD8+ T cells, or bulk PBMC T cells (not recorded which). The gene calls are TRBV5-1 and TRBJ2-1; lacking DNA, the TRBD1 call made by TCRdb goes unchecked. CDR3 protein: CASSRPGNYNEQFF.